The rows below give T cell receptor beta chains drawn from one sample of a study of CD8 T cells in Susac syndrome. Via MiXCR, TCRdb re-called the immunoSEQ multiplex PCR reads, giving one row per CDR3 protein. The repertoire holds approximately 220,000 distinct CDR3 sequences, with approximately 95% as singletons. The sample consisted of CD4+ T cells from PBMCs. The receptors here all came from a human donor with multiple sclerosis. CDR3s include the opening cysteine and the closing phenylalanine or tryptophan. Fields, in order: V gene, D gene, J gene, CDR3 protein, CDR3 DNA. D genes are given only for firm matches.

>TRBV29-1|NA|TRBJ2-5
CSVDVTQETQYF
TGCAGCGTTGACGTGACCCAAGAGACCCAGTACTTC
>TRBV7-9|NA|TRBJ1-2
CASSWSGDNYGYTF
TGTGCCAGCAGCTGGTCGGGGGATAACTATGGCTACACCTTC
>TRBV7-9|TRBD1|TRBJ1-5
CASSSQGDQPQHF
TGTGCCAGCAGCTCTCAGGGGGATCAGCCCCAGCATTTT
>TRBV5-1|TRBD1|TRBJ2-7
CASTLGQGTYEQYF
TGCGCCAGCACTCTCGGACAGGGGACCTACGAGCAGTACTTC
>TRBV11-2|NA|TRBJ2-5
CASSLEVASTQYF
TGTGCCAGCAGCTTAGAGGTGGCGTCGACCCAGTACTTC
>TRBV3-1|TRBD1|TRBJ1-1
CASSQGQGNTEAFF
TGTGCCAGCAGCCAAGGACAGGGCAACACTGAAGCTTTCTTT
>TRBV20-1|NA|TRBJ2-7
CSASFGAEQYF
TGCAGTGCTAGCTTCGGGGCCGAGCAGTACTTC
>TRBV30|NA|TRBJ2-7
CAWSGIPQGGEQYF
TGTGCCTGGAGTGGTATCCCTCAGGGGGGCGAGCAGTACTTC
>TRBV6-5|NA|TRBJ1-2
CASSRDLSHGYTF
TGTGCCAGCAGTCGGGACCTTTCCCATGGCTACACCTTC
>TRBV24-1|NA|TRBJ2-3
CATSDPRLRTQYF
TGTGCCACCAGTGATCCGAGACTTCGGACGCAGTATTTT